The 12 T cell receptor beta chains in this list originate from one sample, sequenced in a study of graft-versus-host responses after intestinal transplantation. Using immunoSEQ multiplex PCR, the repertoire was profiled, and TCRdb retains in-frame clones only, with some absent. This table has fewer than 150,000 clones, approximately 94% appearing once. Their target antigens are unknown. The sample in question was unstimulated CD4+ T cells sorted from spleen or lymph node cells, obtained before intestinal transplant. Receptors originate from a human donor who received an intestinal transplant.

The genes are TRBV18 and TRBJ2-5, with unresolved D. The CDR3 is made up of 14 amino acids. From germline, CDR1 is KGHSH and CDR2 LQKENI. V lost 0 bases, J lost 2 bases, and 7 bases lay in between. CDR3 in DNA: TGTGCCAGCTCACCACCTCTTCATCAAGAGACCCAGTACTTC. As protein: CASSPPLHQETQYF. The complete variable domain, with remaining parts taken from reference TRBV18 and TRBJ2-5, reads NAGVMQNPRHLVRRRGQEARLRCSPMKGHSHVYWYRQLPEEGLKFMVYLQKENIIDESGMPKERFSAEFPKEGPSILRIQQVVRGDSAAYFCASSPPLHQETQYFGPGTRLLVL.

The V and J genes are TRBV21-1 and TRBJ2-7; the table's D call, TRBD2, has no DNA check behind it. TRBV21-1 is reported as a pseudogene. The CDR3 covers 12 residues. The CDR3 DNA follows: TGTGCCAGCCCTATTTTTCGCCACGAGCAGTACTTC. The encoded protein is CASPIFRHEQYF.

Concerning this clone itself: A read error may produce the germline difference seen at one junction end. This sequence joins TRBV5-1 and TRBJ2-5; perhaps TRBD2 as D (7 bases). CDR3 length: 16 residues. Germline values: CDR1 SGHRS, CDR2 YFSETQ. CDR3 residues: CASSLGGREGRETQYF. Here the CDR3 DNA reads TGCGCCAGCAGTTTGGGGGGCAGGGAGGGACGAGAGACCCAGTACTTC.

This clone was seen once. This chain uses TRBV7-6 with TRBJ2-7; D is uncertain. This CDR3 contains 14 residues. V lost 5 bases and J 3 bases, leaving 14 bases between the germline ends. Germline CDR1 and CDR2: SGHVS and FNYEAQ. The CDR3 region is CASSGLGRSYEQYF. The DNA for the CDR3 is TGTGCCAGCAGCGGATTAGGACGGAGCTACGAGCAGTACTTC.

The chain has TRBV11-3 and TRBJ2-7; D tentatively fits TRBD1 or TRBD2 (6 bases each). V was clipped by 5 bases and J by 2 bases, with 13 bases between them. CDR1 and CDR2 from the germline V gene are SGHNT and YENEEA. The CDR3 spans 14 residues. Here the CDR3 DNA reads TGTGCCAGCAGCCCCCCCCGGGGGCCCTACGAGCAGTACTTC. Translated, it gives CASSPPRGPYEQYF.

The chain uses TRBV7-2 and TRBJ2-5; no clear D gene. The germline V gene encodes CDR1 SGHTA and CDR2 FQGNSA. V lost 0 bases and J lost 4, with 6 bases in between. The CDR3 has 13 residues. This chain's CDR3 is CASSLALLETQYF. CDR3 nucleotides: TGTGCCAGCAGCTTAGCGCTCCTAGAGACCCAGTACTTC.

V gene TRBV9 combines with J gene TRBJ2-3; 7 bases fit TRBD1. J was trimmed by 3 bases and V by 4 bases; bases with no gene match: 8. The CDR3 sequence is 15 residues long. Germline loops: CDR1 SGDLS, CDR2 YYNGEE. The CDR3 is CASSPTGEWTDTQYF. DNA of the CDR3: TGTGCCAGCAGCCCAACAGGGGAGTGGACAGATACGCAGTATTTT.

V is TRBV2 and J is TRBJ1-5; maybe TRBD1 (6 bases). Per germline, CDR1 SNHLY and CDR2 FYNNEI. The CDR3 runs 13 residues. The germline V and J ends were trimmed by 9 bases and 9 bases, with 18 bases remaining between them. The DNA of the CDR3 is TGTGCCAGTAGAGACAGGCGTGGAGGGCCCCAGCATTTT. It encodes CASRDRRGGPQHF.

This rearrangement joins TRBV27 to TRBJ1-6, with TRBD1 as a possible D gene (6 bases). CDR3 length: 14 amino acids. Trimming pared 6 bases from V and 10 bases from J, leaving 16 bases between. Looked up from germline, CDR1 is MNHEY and CDR2 is SMNVEV (reference sequence). CDR3 nucleotides: TGTGCCAGCAGGCCACACCCAGGGGACTCACCCCTCCACTTT. Amino acid sequence: CASRPHPGDSPLHF.

The chain is built from TRBV19 and TRBJ2-1; 7 nucleotides match TRBD2. The CDR3 is made up of 15 amino acids. Germline V gene data show CDR1 as LNHDA and CDR2 as SQIVND (reference sequence). V shed 4 bases, J shed 4 bases, and the junction held 7 bases outside the gene matches. The DNA for the CDR3 is TGTGCCAGTAGTAAGCGGGGTGGCCCATACAATGAGCAGTTCTTC. This codes for CASSKRGGPYNEQFF.

The chain carries TRBV7-9 and TRBJ2-5, with D maybe TRBD1 (5 bases). The DNA end favors TRBJ2-7, so the J call may be wrong. This CDR3 spans 15 amino acids. CDR1 is SEHNR and CDR2 is FQNEAQ in the germline V gene (reference sequence). The CDR3 coding sequence is TGTGCCAGCAGCTTAGGCTCGGCAGGGCGCGACGAGCAGTACTTC. Amino acids: CASSLGSAGRDEQYF.

The chain is built from TRBV18 and TRBJ2-7, with 9 bases identical to TRBD2. The CDR3 is made up of 14 amino acids. Per the germline V gene, CDR1 is KGHSH and CDR2 is LQKENI. V trimming: 1 base; J trimming: 5 bases; junction bases outside the gene matches: 3. The CDR3 region is CASSPLAGVDEQYF. In nucleotides, the CDR3 is TGTGCCAGCTCACCACTAGCGGGGGTCGACGAGCAGTACTTC.